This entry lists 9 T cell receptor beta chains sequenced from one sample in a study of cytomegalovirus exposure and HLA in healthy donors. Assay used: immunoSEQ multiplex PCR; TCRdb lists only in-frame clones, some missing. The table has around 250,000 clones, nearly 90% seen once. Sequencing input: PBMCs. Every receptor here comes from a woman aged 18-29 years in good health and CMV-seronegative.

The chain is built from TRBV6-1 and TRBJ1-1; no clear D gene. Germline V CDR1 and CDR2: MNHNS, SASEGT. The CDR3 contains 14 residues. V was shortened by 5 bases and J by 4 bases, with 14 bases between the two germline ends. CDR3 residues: CASSSNPKSTEAFF. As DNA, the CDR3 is TGTGCCAGCAGTTCCAACCCCAAGAGCACTGAAGCTTTCTTT.

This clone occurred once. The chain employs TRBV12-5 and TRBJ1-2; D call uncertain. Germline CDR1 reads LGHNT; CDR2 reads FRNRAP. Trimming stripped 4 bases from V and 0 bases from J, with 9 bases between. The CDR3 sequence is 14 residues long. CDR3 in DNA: TGTGCTAGTGGTTCTACAGTTACTAACTATGGCTACACCTTC. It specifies CASGSTVTNYGYTF.

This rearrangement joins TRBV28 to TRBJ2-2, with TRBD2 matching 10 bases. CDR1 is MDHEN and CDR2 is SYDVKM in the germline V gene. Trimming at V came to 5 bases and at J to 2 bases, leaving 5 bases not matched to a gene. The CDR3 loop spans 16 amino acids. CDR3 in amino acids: CASSVLAGVNTGELFF. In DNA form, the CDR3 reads TGTGCCAGCAGTGTGCTAGCGGGAGTTAACACCGGGGAGCTGTTTTTT.

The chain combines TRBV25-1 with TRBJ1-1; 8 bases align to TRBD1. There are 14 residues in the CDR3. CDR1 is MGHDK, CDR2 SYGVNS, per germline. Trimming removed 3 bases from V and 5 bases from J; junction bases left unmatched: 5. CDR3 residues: CASSDQGAWTEAFF. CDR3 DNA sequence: TGTGCCAGCAGTGACCAGGGGGCCTGGACTGAAGCTTTCTTT.

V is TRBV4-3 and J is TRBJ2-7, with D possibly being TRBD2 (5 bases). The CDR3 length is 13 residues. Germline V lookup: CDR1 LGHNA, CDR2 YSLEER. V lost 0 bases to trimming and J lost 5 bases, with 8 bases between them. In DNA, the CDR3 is TGCGCCAGCAGCCAAGATACGGGGAACGAGCAGTACTTC. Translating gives CASSQDTGNEQYF.

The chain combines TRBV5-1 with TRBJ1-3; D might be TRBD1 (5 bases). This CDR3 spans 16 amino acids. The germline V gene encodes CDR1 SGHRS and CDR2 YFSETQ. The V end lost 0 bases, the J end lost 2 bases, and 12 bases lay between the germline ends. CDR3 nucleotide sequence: TGCGCCAGCAGCTTGGCGGCAGGGCTCCCTGGAAACACCATATATTTT. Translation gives CASSLAAGLPGNTIYF.

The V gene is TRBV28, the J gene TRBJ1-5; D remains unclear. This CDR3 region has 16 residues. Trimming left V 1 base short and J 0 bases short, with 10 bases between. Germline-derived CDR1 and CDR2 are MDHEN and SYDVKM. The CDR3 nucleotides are TGTGCCAGCAGTTTATCGGCAGGTATTAGCAATCAGCCCCAGCATTTT. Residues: CASSLSAGISNQPQHF.

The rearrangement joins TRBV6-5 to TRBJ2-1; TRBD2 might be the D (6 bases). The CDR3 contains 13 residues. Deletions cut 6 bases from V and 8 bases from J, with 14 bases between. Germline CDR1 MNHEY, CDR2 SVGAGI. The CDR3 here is CASSAVGGYEQFF. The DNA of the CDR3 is TGTGCCAGCAGCGCCGTGGGGGGTTATGAGCAGTTCTTC.

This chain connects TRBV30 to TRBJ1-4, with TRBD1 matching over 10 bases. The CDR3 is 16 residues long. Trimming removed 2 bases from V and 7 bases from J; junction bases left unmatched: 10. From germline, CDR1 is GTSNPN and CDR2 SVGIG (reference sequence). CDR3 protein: CAWSLTGGQGFEKLFF. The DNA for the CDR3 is TGTGCCTGGAGTCTCACCGGGGGACAGGGGTTTGAAAAACTGTTTTTT.